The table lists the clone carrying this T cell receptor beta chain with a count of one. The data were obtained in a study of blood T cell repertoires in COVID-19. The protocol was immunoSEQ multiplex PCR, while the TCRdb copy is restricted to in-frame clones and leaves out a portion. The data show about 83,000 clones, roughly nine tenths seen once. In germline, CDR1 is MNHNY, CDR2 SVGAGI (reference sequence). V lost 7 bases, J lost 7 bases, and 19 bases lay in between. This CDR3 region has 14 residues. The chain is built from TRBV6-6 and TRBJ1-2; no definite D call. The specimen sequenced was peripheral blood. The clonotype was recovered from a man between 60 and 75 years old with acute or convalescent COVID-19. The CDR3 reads CASTHPEGNAGYTF. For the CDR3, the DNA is TGTGCCAGCACCCACCCGGAGGGAAACGCTGGCTACACCTTC.